The clone carrying this T cell receptor beta chain appeared many times. Its specificity is not known. This record belongs to a study of cytomegalovirus exposure and HLA in healthy donors. With 6 bases clipped from V and 6 bases from J, the junction kept 7 bases outside the gene matches. The CDR3 runs 15 residues. The germline gives CDR1 MNHNS, CDR2 SASEGT. PCR employed 60 Vbeta and 13 Jbeta primers. The data were produced by immunoSEQ multiplex PCR, yet TCRdb's version contains in-frame clones alone and is incomplete. The table has 150,000 to 200,000 clones, around four fifths seen once. Broader study findings: An analysis that came later showed most CMV-associated TCR beta chains appearing HLA-restricted.

The receptor comes from a woman aged 18-29 years in good health and CMV-seronegative. The sequencing input was PBMCs. The rearrangement links TRBV6-1 to TRBJ2-7, with 14 bases that match TRBD2. CDR3 sequence (DNA): TGTGCCAGCAGGCAGACTAGCGGGGGGGCCGGCGAGCAGTACTTC. Its translation: CASRQTSGGAGEQYF.